The entry below gives a single T cell receptor beta chain sequence along with its context. Its target antigen remains unknown. Nothing much larger sits one base from this clone, and base qualities are not available. Libraries were prepared through the immunoSEQ multiplex PCR assay. TCRdb mirrors the immuneACCESS table, restricted to in-frame sequences. Some clones are absent from its copies; in checked studies, under half trace to an unresolved V gene, and the reason for the others is unknown. The sample records about 55,000 clones, approximately 94% of which are singletons. The top ten constitute 3% to 3.5% of the sample. Looking up the germline V gene yields CDR1 SNHLY and CDR2 FYNNEI. The CDR3 spans 15 residues, from the cysteine through the phenylalanine. This entry keeps only the CDR3 DNA: 45 bases, framed from base 1. The V and J ends are trimmed by 6 bases and 7 bases, leaving 20 bases between them.

This record comes from a study of T cell changes during pregnancy in multiple sclerosis (dated by TCRdb to between 2018 and 2021). General notes on the study: In women with multiple sclerosis, the researchers looked at how the T cell repertoire shifted as pregnancy progressed.

The V and J genes are TRBV2 and TRBJ2-3; TRBD2 could be the D gene, as 5 bases match. The clonotype was recovered from a female donor with multiple sclerosis, enrolled in a pregnancy study. The sample here was CD8+ T cells from peripheral blood mononuclear cells, taken in the third trimester of pregnancy. The bases read TGTGCCAGCAGAGCGGACGAACTGCCGACAAATACGCAGTATTTT. Its translation is CASRADELPTNTQYF.